The rows below give T cell receptor beta chains drawn from one sample of a study of blood T cell repertoires in COVID-19. Only in-frame clones appear in the TCRdb table, and some are missing; sequencing was by immunoSEQ multiplex PCR. The data hold approximately 670,000 clones, with about 87% observed a single time. The specimen sequenced was peripheral blood. These receptors were collected from a woman aged 18-35 years with acute or convalescent COVID-19. The CDR3 runs from the conserved cysteine through the conserved F or W. A D gene is named only where the DNA matches it firmly. Size is omitted from some rows. Given values are once, few, many or a class for expanded clones.

clone_size j_call v_call d_call cdr3_nt cdr3_aa
- TRBJ2-3 TRBV19 TRBD2 TGTGCCACCGGACTAGCGGGGAACACAGATACGCAGTATTTT CATGLAGNTDTQYF
once TRBJ1-1 TRBV9 - TGTGCCAGCAGCGTAGCCCCCGTACAGGGCATGAACACTGAAGCTTTCTTT CASSVAPVQGMNTEAFF
- TRBJ1-2 TRBV7-3 - TGTGCCAGCAGCCCGTCGACAGATACTAACTATGGCTACACCTTC CASSPSTDTNYGYTF
few TRBJ2-7 TRBV7-2 TRBD1 TGTGCCAGCAGCCTCGGCGGACAGGGGAGGGCCGAGCAGTACTTC CASSLGGQGRAEQYF
- TRBJ1-4 TRBV9 - TGTGCCAGCAGCGTAGGGTGTCGCAGGGGTCGGGGCGAAAAACTGTTTTTT CASSVGCRRGRGEKLFF
- TRBJ1-5 TRBV7-2 - TGTGCCAGCAGCTTAAGGGGCACAGGTAATCAGCCCCAGCATTTT CASSLRGTGNQPQHF
- TRBJ2-3 TRBV28 - TGTGCCAGCACCCGAGTTTTGTCCGCCACAGATACGCAGTATTTT CASTRVLSATDTQYF
- TRBJ2-1 TRBV11-2 - TGTGCCAGCAGCCCCCTCGGGAATGAGCAGTTCTTC CASSPLGNEQFF
- TRBJ2-1 TRBV6-1 - TGTGCCAGCAGTGATAGAGAAAACAATGAGCAGTTCTTC CASSDRENNEQFF
- TRBJ1-1 TRBV5-1 - TGCGCCAGCAGCTTGGGCAATCAGGGCACTGAAGCTTTCTTT CASSLGNQGTEAFF
- TRBJ1-5 TRBV30 - TGTGCCTGGAGTGCACGGGTGGTAAACAGCAATCAGCCCCAGCATTTT CAWSARVVNSNQPQHF
- TRBJ2-5 TRBV11-2 - TGTGCCAGCAGCTCCCTTAATTATATAGAGACCCAGTACTTC CASSSLNYIETQYF
- TRBJ1-2 TRBV5-1 TRBD1 TGCGCCAGCAGTTCGACAGGGGGGGCCTATGGCTACACCTTC CASSSTGGAYGYTF
- TRBJ1-2 TRBV19 - TGTGCCAGTAGTATGGGGAGTACCTTTAACTATGGCTACACCTTC CASSMGSTFNYGYTF
- TRBJ1-5 TRBV7-9 TRBD1 TGTGCCAGCAGCTCACAGGGGAACAATCAGCCCCAGCATTTT CASSSQGNNQPQHF
once TRBJ1-3 TRBV9 TRBD1 TGTGCCAGCAGCCCATCCGGGACAGTCTCTGGAAACACCATATATTTT CASSPSGTVSGNTIYF
- TRBJ1-1 TRBV25-1 - TGTGCCAGCAGTTTTAGAGTGAACACTGAAGCTTTCTTT CASSFRVNTEAFF
- TRBJ2-7 TRBV5-6 TRBD1 TGTGCCAGCAGCGCCCCCGGGACAGGGGGAGACGAGCAGTACTTC CASSAPGTGGDEQYF
- TRBJ2-1 TRBV24-1 - TGTGCCACCAGTGTCGGGGAACTAAGAGATCTCGATGAGCAGTTCTTC CATSVGELRDLDEQFF
few TRBJ1-2 TRBV5-1 TRBD1 TGCGCCAGCAGCTTGCCAGGGGGCGATGGCTACACCTTC CASSLPGGDGYTF
- TRBJ1-3 TRBV5-4 - TGTGCCAGCAGCTTGGATCCTGGAGCTGGAAACACCATATATTTT CASSLDPGAGNTIYF
- TRBJ1-3 TRBV18 - TGTGCCAGCTCACCACGGGCCGACTCTGGAAACACCATATATTTT CASSPRADSGNTIYF
- TRBJ2-3 TRBV2 - TGTGCCAGCAGTCCTACAGGGATTGGCACAGATACGCAGTATTTT CASSPTGIGTDTQYF
- TRBJ1-1 TRBV7-2 - TGTGCCAGCAGCCTCAGGGGTGACACTGAAGCTTTCTTT CASSLRGDTEAFF
- TRBJ1-2 TRBV12-3/TRBV12-4 - TGTGCCAGCAGTTTTAGTGGTGGCTACACCTTC CASSFSGGYTF
- TRBJ2-5 TRBV10-2 TRBD2 TGCGCCACCGGGACTAAAGAGACCCAGTACTTC CATGTKETQYF
- TRBJ1-1 TRBV5-1 - TGCGCCAGCAGCTTACGGGGTACCACTGAAGCTTTCTTT CASSLRGTTEAFF